These 15 T cell receptor delta chains came from one sample sequenced in a study of Vδ1+ human thymocytes. Notes on the study in general: Highly polyclonal TRG and TRD repertoires with Gaussian CDR3 length distributions appeared in thymus.

These receptors have no known antigen. Sequences come from RNA converted to cDNA by reverse transcription. Pooled V-gene forward primers with one constant-region reverse primer generated the CDR3 amplicons by multiplex PCR. TCRdb re-called the multiplex PCR reads with CATT. The data show 24,000 or so delta-chain clones, approximately 30% seen once. Material: Vdelta1+ gamma-delta thymocytes from the thymus. Indicated subset: FACS-sorted CD3+ TCRalphabeta- TCRVdelta1+ TCRVdelta2- thymocytes. The receptors here all came from a boy under two years old who had congenital heart surgery.

The chain couples TRDV1 to TRDJ1; 8 nucleotides match TRDD3. J was trimmed by 6 bases and V by 5 bases; bases with no gene match: 17. The CDR3 is 17 residues long. Germline V lookup: CDR1 TSWWSYY, CDR2 QGS. The CDR3: CALGRHTGGSDAHKLIF. DNA for the CDR3: TGTGCTCTTGGGCGCCATACTGGGGGCTCGGACGCGCATAAACTCATCTTT.

The chain has TRDV1 and TRDJ1; possibly TRDD3 for D (5 bases). The CDR3 is 14 residues long. In germline, CDR1 is TSWWSYY, CDR2 QGS. The V end was cut by 2 bases, the J end by 6 bases, with 13 bases between. In DNA, the CDR3 is TGTGCTCTTGGGGAAACTGGTAACCGGTATAAACTCATCTTT. This translates into CALGETGNRYKLIF.

The rearrangement links TRDV1 to TRDJ1; the match to TRDD3 covers 7 bases. V lost 1 base to trimming and J lost 0 bases; unmatched junction nucleotides: 14. Germline CDR1 and CDR2: TSWWSYY and QGS. There are 19 residues in the CDR3. The CDR3 DNA reads TGTGCTCTTGGGGAACCTCGCTGGGGGCTCGAGGCGGACACCGATAAACTCATCTTT. It encodes CALGEPRWGLEADTDKLIF.

The chain has TRDV1 and TRDJ1; 11 bases map to TRDD3. The trim removed 2 bases at V and 7 bases at J, leaving 12 bases unmatched. The CDR3 runs 17 residues. Germline V lookup: CDR1 TSWWSYY, CDR2 QGS. The CDR3 DNA sequence: TGTGCTCTTGGGGAAAAGTACTGGGGGATAGAGTCCGGTAAACTCATCTTT. Its translation is CALGEKYWGIESGKLIF.

With regard to this clone: A much larger clone is a single base away; this may be a read error. The rearrangement links TRDV1 to TRDJ2, with D unresolved. V was shortened by 4 bases and J by 0 bases, with 12 bases between the two germline ends. The CDR3 consists of 16 residues. The germline gives CDR1 TSWWSYY, CDR2 QGS. As DNA, the CDR3 is TGTGCTCTTGGGGTGATGGATCTCGCTTTGACAGCACAACTCTTCTTT. Translated, it gives CALGVMDLALTAQLFF.

In its sample, this clone is medium-sized. This rearrangement joins TRDV1 to TRDJ1; weak D call: TRDD3 (6 bases). The CDR3 loop spans 20 amino acids. Germline values: CDR1 TSWWSYY, CDR2 QGS. V was pared by 1 base and J by 4 bases, with 28 bases between. In nucleotides, the CDR3 is TGTGCTCTTGGGGAACATGTACTCCGGTACTGGGCAACAAGAGGCGATAAACTCATCTTT. It translates to CALGEHVLRYWATRGDKLIF.

This clone was observed a handful of times. The chain links TRDV1 to TRDJ1; TRDD3 matches 7 bases. Germline CDR1 is TSWWSYY and CDR2 is QGS. The length of the CDR3 is 17 residues. V trimming: 2 bases; J trimming: 3 bases; junction bases outside the gene matches: 12. The CDR3 nucleotides are TGTGCTCTTGGGGAAGTGGGGGACCCATCTGGTGCCGATAAACTCATCTTT. Its translation: CALGEVGDPSGADKLIF.

In this sample, this clone turned up a few times. The chain recombines TRDV1 with TRDJ1, with 10 positions matching TRDD3. This CDR3 contains 23 residues. The germline V gene encodes CDR1 TSWWSYY and CDR2 QGS. V was pared by 0 bases and J by 2 bases, with 24 bases of the junction left unmatched. CDR3 region: CALGELLVGFPTGGWSRTDKLIF. The CDR3 DNA follows: TGTGCTCTTGGGGAACTGCTGGTGGGATTCCCTACTGGGGGATGGAGCAGAACCGATAAACTCATCTTT.

This clone is a singleton in its sample. V usage is TRDV1 and J usage is TRDJ1; 8 positions agree with TRDD3. Germline V gene data show CDR1 as TSWWSYY and CDR2 as QGS. J gave up 0 bases and V 0 bases, and 15 bases lay outside the gene matches. The CDR3 is 20 amino acids. The CDR3 loop reads CALGELRPGGPTAYTDKLIF. CDR3 nucleotides: TGTGCTCTTGGGGAACTACGTCCTGGGGGACCTACCGCGTACACCGATAAACTCATCTTT.

Concerning this clone itself: The junction and the germline gene differ at one end; a read error may be behind it. Other DNA sequences from this sample encode an identical CDR3 as well. The V call is TRDV1, the J call TRDJ1; 11 nucleotides agree with TRDD3. CDR3 length: 19 amino acids. From germline, CDR1 is TSWWSYY and CDR2 QGS. CDR3 sequence (DNA): TGTGCTCTGGGGGACCGGCCCCGGCGGCTCTACTGGGGGATAGCAGAACTCATCTTT. Protein: CALGDRPRRLYWGIAELIF.

There are a few counts of this clone. This chain joins TRDV1 and TRDJ1; perhaps TRDD2 as D (5 bases). Per germline, CDR1 TSWWSYY and CDR2 QGS. Trimming pared 0 bases from V and 6 bases from J, leaving 26 bases between. There are 19 residues in the CDR3. The CDR3 DNA sequence: TGTGCTCTTGGGGAACTCACCTACGCCAGGTTTACAAGACTTCATAAACTCATCTTT. Translation: CALGELTYARFTRLHKLIF.

In this sample, this clone turned up a few times. V and J are TRDV1 and TRDJ1, with TRDD3 matching 8 bases. CDR3 length: 18 amino acids. CDR1 and CDR2 from the germline V gene are TSWWSYY and QGS. The ends lost 2 bases at V and 0 bases at J; junction bases unmatched: 11. CDR3 nucleotides: TGTGCTCTTGGGGAAGGGCAGAACTGGGGGGTGTACACCGATAAACTCATCTTT. Protein sequence: CALGEGQNWGVYTDKLIF.

The table lists this clone with a few counts. The chain recombines TRDV1 with TRDJ1, with 9 bases lining up with TRDD3. V dropped 2 bases and J dropped 8; count of bases not matched to a gene: 27. Per the germline V gene, CDR1 is TSWWSYY and CDR2 is QGS. The CDR3 runs to 21 residues. Written as DNA, the CDR3 is TGTGCTCTTGGGGAAGGGGCCCCGGCCTTCTTCCGTACTGGGGGACACGGAAAACTCATCTTT. It yields the protein CALGEGAPAFFRTGGHGKLIF.

Comments on this clone: A single base is all that separates this from a far larger clone, so a read error is likely. Other DNA variants within this sample encode the same CDR3. The V and J genes are TRDV2 and TRDJ1; TRDD3 might be the D (6 bases). This CDR3 is built from 21 residues. Germline V gives CDR1 GEAIGNYY, CDR2 EKD. DNA of the CDR3: TGTGCCTGTGCCACCGGAAGGGGGCCTACTGGGCTTACGAAACATTCCCATAAACTCATCTTT. Protein product: CACATGRGPTGLTKHSHKLIF.

This clone is medium-sized in the sample. In the same sample, other DNA sequences code for this CDR3. This chain connects TRDV1 to TRDJ1, with 7 nucleotides matching TRDD3. V was pared by 4 bases and J by 3 bases, with 23 bases of the junction left unmatched. The CDR3 totals 20 residues. The germline gives CDR1 TSWWSYY, CDR2 QGS. The CDR3 region is CALGGPKTTGDILGADKLIF. For the CDR3, the DNA is TGTGCTCTTGGGGGTCCCAAGACGACTGGGGATATCTTAGGGGCCGATAAACTCATCTTT.